This T cell receptor beta chain was identified during a study of cytomegalovirus exposure and HLA in healthy donors. CDR3 length: 15 residues. Researchers ran the PCR with 60 Vbeta and 13 Jbeta primers. Sequencing was performed with immunoSEQ multiplex PCR; in TCRdb, only in-frame clones are kept and a portion is missing. The sample yields around 130,000 clones, approximately 79% seen once. This clonotype was obtained from a man aged 25-40 years in good health and CMV-seronegative. V is TRBV21-1 and J is TRBJ1-1; TRBD1, the D gene given by the table, was not confirmed from the DNA. TRBV21-1 is given as a pseudogene. Sample: PBMCs. CDR3 loop: CASSLRQGMNTEAFF. The CDR3 nucleotides are TGTGCCAGCAGCCTCCGACAGGGAATGAACACTGAAGCTTTCTTT.